The rows below give T cell receptor beta chains drawn from one sample of a study of memory CD4+ T cells and cytomegalovirus serostatus. Sequenced by immunoSEQ multiplex PCR; TCRdb stores in-frame clones only, minus some. Of tens of thousands of clones listed, 75% to 85% were seen once; the top ten hold approximately 1.2%. Specimen: memory CD4+ T cells from blood. These receptors all come from an adult in good health and CMV-seronegative. The CDR3 runs from the conserved cysteine through the conserved F or W. D genes are given only for firm matches.

CDR3 protein | D gene | V gene
CASSSETVTYNEQFF | . | TRBV7-2
CASSHPASWEQFF | . | TRBV11-3
CASKGDTGELFF | . | TRBV10-1
CASSLGPGNNEKLFF | . | TRBV7-2
CASGLRQGSSYNSPLHF | TRBD1 | TRBV12-5
CASSQSGIKKIF | TRBD2 | TRBV5-4
CASSTGTDSYEQYF | TRBD1 | TRBV5-8
CAWSGGSASGNTIYF | . | TRBV30
CASSIGGKAEAFF | . | TRBV19
CASSYAWGTNEKLFF | . | TRBV6-5
CASSLAGSRGYEQYF | . | TRBV5-4
CASSLLQTYEQYF | . | TRBV5-6
CASSLWGAKNIQYF | . | TRBV28
CASSSTGQGRRGYTF | TRBD1 | TRBV5-5
CASSDFRSADEQFF | . | TRBV2
CASSSSIQGDTEAFF | TRBD1 | TRBV5-1
CASSWTGASGGELFF | TRBD1 | TRBV5-1
CAWSPYGYTF | . | TRBV30
CASSFRSGPSQETQYF | . | TRBV7-2
CASSQPTSGRVEQFF | TRBD2 | TRBV4-1
CAIRGELNTEAFF | . | TRBV10-3
CASGLDRQGERIRRTQYF | TRBD1 | TRBV12-5
CASSVSGQNTEAFF | . | TRBV2
CASKGILSGANVLTF | . | TRBV2
CASSSTSPRRDTQYF | . | TRBV7-9
CASSPPGQGEETQYF | TRBD1 | TRBV11-2
CASSSDGYEQYF | . | TRBV7-6
CASSLVAGVSSADTQYF | TRBD2 | TRBV7-2
CASSLNPLGEQYF | . | TRBV7-2
CASSLDSYGYTF | . | TRBV5-6
CASSQEGNKNYGYTF | . | TRBV4-2
CASSPQGATGEQFF | TRBD1 | TRBV5-1
CASSRDYTDTQYF | TRBD2 | TRBV6-5
CASTLGNQPQHF | . | TRBV19
CASSQEPRDDEKLFF | . | TRBV4-2
CASRPRRGLGETQYF | . | TRBV6-5
CASSPQTSLSYEQYF | TRBD2 | TRBV5-1
CASSDREGYNEQFF | . | TRBV11-3
CASSQQGGNEKLFF | TRBD1 | TRBV5-1
CASSQRPQVRNSPLHF | . | TRBV4-1
CASSPGPNQPQHF | . | TRBV6-1
CSASLDEQFF | . | TRBV20-1
CASSFEGRKDTQYF | . | TRBV5-1
CASSPATGRTDTQYF | . | TRBV5-6
CASSTGHLTNYGYTF | . | TRBV28
CASSDEPKGEQFF | . | TRBV6-4
CASRPGGGRVEAFF | . | TRBV6-5
CASSSPGQGRGGTEAFF | TRBD1 | TRBV5-1
CASGITGAKVGELFF | . | TRBV12-5
CASSPPGGFPQETQYF | . | TRBV11-3
CASRGDRYEQYF | TRBD1 | TRBV10-2
CASSSRSGRAELFF | . | TRBV25-1
CASSAQGGGNTIYF | . | TRBV5-4
CASSRMIVRYNEQFF | . | TRBV7-2